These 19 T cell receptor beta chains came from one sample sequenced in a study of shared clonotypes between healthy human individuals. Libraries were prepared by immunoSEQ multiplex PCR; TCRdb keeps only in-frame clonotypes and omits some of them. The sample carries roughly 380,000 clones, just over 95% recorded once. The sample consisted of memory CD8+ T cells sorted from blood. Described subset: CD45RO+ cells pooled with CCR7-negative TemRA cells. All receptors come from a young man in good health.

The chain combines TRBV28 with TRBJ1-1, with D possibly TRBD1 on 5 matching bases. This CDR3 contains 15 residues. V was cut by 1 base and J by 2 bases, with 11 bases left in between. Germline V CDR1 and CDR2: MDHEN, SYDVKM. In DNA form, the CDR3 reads TGTGCCAGCAGTTTATATGGGGACCCCAACACTGAAGCTTTCTTT. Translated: CASSLYGDPNTEAFF.

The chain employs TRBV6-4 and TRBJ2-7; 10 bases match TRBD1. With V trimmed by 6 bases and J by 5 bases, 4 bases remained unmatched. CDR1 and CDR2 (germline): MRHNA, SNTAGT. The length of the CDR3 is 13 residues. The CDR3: CASRGQGTNEQYF. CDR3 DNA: TGTGCCAGCAGGGGACAGGGGACGAACGAGCAGTACTTC.

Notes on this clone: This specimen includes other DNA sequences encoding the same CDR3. The CDR3, as DNA: TGTGCCAGTAGTCCCTACGAGCAGTACTTC. It translates to CASSPYEQYF. V and J are TRBV19 and TRBJ2-7; D uncertain. Trimming stripped 5 bases from V and 2 bases from J, with 1 base between. CDR3 length equals 10 residues. CDR1 and CDR2 from the germline V gene are LNHDA and SQIVND (reference sequence).

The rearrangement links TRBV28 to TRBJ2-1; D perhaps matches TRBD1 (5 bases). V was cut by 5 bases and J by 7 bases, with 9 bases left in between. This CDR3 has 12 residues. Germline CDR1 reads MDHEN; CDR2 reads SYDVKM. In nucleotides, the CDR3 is TGTGCCAGCAGTGCCGACAGAAATGAGCAGTTCTTC. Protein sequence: CASSADRNEQFF.

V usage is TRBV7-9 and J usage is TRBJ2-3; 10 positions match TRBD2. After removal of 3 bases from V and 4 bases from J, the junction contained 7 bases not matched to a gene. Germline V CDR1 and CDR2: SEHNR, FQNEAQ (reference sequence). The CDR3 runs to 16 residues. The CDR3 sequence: CASSFPPSGSSDTQYF. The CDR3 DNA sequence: TGTGCCAGCAGCTTTCCGCCTAGCGGGAGTTCAGATACGCAGTATTTT.

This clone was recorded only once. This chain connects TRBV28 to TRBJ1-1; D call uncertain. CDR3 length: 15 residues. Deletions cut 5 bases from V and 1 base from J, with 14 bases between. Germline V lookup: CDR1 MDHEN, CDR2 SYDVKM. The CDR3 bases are TGTGCCAGCAGTCCGCCTCGGGATCCGAACACTGAAGCTTTCTTT. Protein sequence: CASSPPRDPNTEAFF.

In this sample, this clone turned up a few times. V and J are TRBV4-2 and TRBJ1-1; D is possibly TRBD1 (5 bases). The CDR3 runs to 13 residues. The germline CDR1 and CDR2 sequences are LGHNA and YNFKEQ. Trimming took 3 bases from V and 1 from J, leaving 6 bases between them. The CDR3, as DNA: TGTGCCAGCAGCCAGGGGGGGAACACTGAAGCTTTCTTT. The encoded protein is CASSQGGNTEAFF.

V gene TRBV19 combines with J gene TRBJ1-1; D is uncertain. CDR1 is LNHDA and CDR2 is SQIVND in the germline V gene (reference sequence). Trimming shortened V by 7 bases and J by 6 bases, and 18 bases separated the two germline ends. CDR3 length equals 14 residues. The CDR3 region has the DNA TGTGCCAGTAAATCCGTCTCCGGGCTCGCTGAAGCTTTCTTT. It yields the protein CASKSVSGLAEAFF.

The CDR3 region is CASSQGGGELFF. The CDR3 region has the DNA TGTGCCTCCTCTCAGGGGGGCGGGGAGCTGTTTTTT. The V call is TRBV6-6, the J call TRBJ2-2; TRBD1 is a possible D gene (7 bases). CDR1 MNHNY and CDR2 SVGAGI come from the germline V gene (reference sequence). This CDR3 has 12 amino acids. Between the trimmed V and J ends, which lost 11 bases and 7 bases, there was a span of 14 bases.

CDR3 sequence reads: CASSEGYPEAFF. The CDR3 DNA is TGTGCCAGCAGTGAAGGGTATCCGGAAGCTTTCTTT. The chain employs TRBV6-1 and TRBJ1-1; no clear D. The germline V gene encodes CDR1 MNHNS and CDR2 SASEGT. V lost 1 base and J lost 8, with 8 bases in between. The CDR3 spans 12 residues.

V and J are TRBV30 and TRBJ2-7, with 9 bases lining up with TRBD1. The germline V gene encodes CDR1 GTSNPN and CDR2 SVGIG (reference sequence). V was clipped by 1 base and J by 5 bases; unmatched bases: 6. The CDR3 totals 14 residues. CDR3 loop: CAWSGGQGYDEQYF. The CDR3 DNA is TGTGCCTGGAGTGGGGGACAGGGTTATGACGAGCAGTACTTC.

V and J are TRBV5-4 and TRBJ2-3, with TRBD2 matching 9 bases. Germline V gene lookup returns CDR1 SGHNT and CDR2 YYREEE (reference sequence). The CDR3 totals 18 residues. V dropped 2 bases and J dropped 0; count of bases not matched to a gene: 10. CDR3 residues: CASSFRAAGGGSTDTQYF. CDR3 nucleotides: TGTGCCAGCAGCTTTAGAGCAGCGGGAGGAGGGAGCACAGATACGCAGTATTTT.

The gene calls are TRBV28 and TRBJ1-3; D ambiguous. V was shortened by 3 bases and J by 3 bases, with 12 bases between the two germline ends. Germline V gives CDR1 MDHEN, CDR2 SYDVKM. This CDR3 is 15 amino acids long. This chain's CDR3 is CASSFGRGSGNTIYF. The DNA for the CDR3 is TGTGCCAGCAGTTTCGGACGGGGAAGTGGAAACACCATATATTTT.

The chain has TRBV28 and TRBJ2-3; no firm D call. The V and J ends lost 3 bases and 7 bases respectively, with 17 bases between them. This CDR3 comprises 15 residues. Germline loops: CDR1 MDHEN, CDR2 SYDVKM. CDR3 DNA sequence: TGTGCCAGCAGTTTTTCGAGACGCCGGGTGTATACGCAGTATTTT. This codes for CASSFSRRRVYTQYF.

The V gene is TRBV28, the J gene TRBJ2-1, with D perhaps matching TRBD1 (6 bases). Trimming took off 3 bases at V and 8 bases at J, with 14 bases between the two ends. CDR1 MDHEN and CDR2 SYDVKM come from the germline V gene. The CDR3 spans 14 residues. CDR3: CASSFLQGSDEQFF. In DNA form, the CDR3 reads TGTGCCAGCAGTTTTCTACAGGGATCCGATGAGCAGTTCTTC.

CDR3 sequence reads: CARYVGGPQETQYF. The CDR3 DNA reads as TGTGCCAGGTATGTCGGCGGGCCCCAAGAGACCCAGTACTTC. The chain couples TRBV27 to TRBJ2-5; possible D gene TRBD2, 5 bases. The germline V and J ends were trimmed by 9 bases and 1 base, with 15 bases remaining between them. Germline-derived CDR1 and CDR2 are MNHEY and SMNVEV (reference sequence). The CDR3 is 14 amino acids.

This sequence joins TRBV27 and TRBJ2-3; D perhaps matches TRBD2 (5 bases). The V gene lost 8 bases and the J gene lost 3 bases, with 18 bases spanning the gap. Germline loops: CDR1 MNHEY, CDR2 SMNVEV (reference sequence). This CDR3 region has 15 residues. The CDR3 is CASSEDGVGTDTQYF. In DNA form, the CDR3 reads TGTGCCAGCTCGGAGGATGGGGTGGGGACAGATACGCAGTATTTT.

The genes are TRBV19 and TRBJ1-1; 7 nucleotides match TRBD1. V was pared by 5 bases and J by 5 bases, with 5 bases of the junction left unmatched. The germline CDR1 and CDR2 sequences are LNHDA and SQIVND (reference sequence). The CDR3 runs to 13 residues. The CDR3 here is CASSGRGRTEAFF. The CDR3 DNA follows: TGTGCCAGTAGTGGGAGGGGGCGGACTGAAGCTTTCTTT. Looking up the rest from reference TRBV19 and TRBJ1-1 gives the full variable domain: DGGITQSPKYLFRKEGQNVTLSCEQNLNHDAMYWYRQDPGQGLRLIYYSQIVNDFQKGDIAEGYSVSREKKESFPLTVTSAQKNPTAFYLCASSGRGRTEAFFGQGTRLTVV.

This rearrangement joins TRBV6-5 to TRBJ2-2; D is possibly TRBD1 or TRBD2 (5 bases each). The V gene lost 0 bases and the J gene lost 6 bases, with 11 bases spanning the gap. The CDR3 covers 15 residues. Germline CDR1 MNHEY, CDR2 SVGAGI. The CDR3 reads CASSYSNGAAGELFF. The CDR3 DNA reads TGTGCCAGCAGTTACTCGAACGGGGCCGCCGGGGAGCTGTTTTTT.